Listed here are 3 T cell receptor beta chains from one sample, sequenced in a study of beta chain features in type 1 diabetes. Expressed TCRB transcripts were sequenced because the isolated RNA had all been reverse transcribed beforehand. TCRdb's copy holds only in-frame clones and misses some; the assay was immunoSEQ multiplex PCR. The table has roughly 150,000 clones, roughly 8.1% seen once. The sequenced sample consisted of central memory CD4+ T cells from blood. The origin of the receptors is a man younger than 30 in good health.

This clone has more than one count but fewer than ten. The chain joins TRBV7-2 to TRBJ1-4; 7 nucleotides align to TRBD1. The CDR3 is 13 residues long. V was pared by 6 bases and J by 8 bases, with 6 bases of the junction left unmatched. The germline V gene encodes CDR1 SGHTA and CDR2 FQGNSA. In DNA, the CDR3 is TGTGCCAGCAGTCCAGGGGGTTGGGAAAAACTGTTTTTT. Its translation is CASSPGGWEKLFF. The full variable domain, completed using reference TRBV7-2 and TRBJ1-4, is GAGVSQSPSNKVTEKGKDVELRCDPISGHTALYWYRQSLGQGLEFLIYFQGNSAPDKSGLPSDRFSAERTGGSVSTLTIQRTQQEDSAVYLCASSPGGWEKLFFGSGTQLSVL.

This clone was observed a few times. V is TRBV5-1 and J is TRBJ1-2; 8 bases line up with TRBD1. The V gene's germline CDR1 is SGHRS and CDR2 YFSETQ. The junction had 11 bases not matched to a gene; V was cut back by 4 bases and J by 3 bases. The CDR3 is made up of 16 amino acids. The CDR3 bases are TGCGCCAGCAGCCCCGTACTAACAGGGGGACACTATGGCTACACCTTC. It translates to CASSPVLTGGHYGYTF.

The table lists this clone with a few counts. The V and J genes are TRBV30 and TRBJ2-2; 9 nucleotides align to TRBD1. CDR1 is GTSNPN and CDR2 is SVGIG in the germline V gene (reference sequence). The CDR3 spans 14 residues. Trimming at V came to 3 bases and at J to 5 bases, leaving 4 bases not matched to a gene. CDR3 sequence: CAWSAGTGTGELFF. DNA of the CDR3: TGTGCCTGGAGCGCCGGGACAGGGACCGGGGAGCTGTTTTTT.